What follows are 26 T cell receptor beta chains derived from one specimen sequenced in a study of blood T cells in healthy people across ages. Next came a second PCR, run for 7 to 11 cycles, which used a sample-barcoded 5' primer along with a J-beta primer mix. TCRdb passed the 5' RACE reads through MiXCR, listing each CDR3 protein once. The data show about 2 million distinct CDR3 sequences, about 49% seen once. Sequenced sample: blood. These receptors came from a woman between 40 and 50 years old in good health.

This sequence joins TRBV24-1 and TRBJ2-7; D unclear. The germline V gene has CDR1 KGHDR and CDR2 SFDVKD. Trimming shortened V by 9 bases and J by 5 bases, and 13 bases separated the two germline ends. This CDR3 comprises 12 residues. In DNA form, the CDR3 reads TGTGCCACCGAACACAAGGAAAACGAGCAGTACTTC. It translates to CATEHKENEQYF.

This clonotype was counted only a few times. This chain connects TRBV21-1 to TRBJ2-5; TRBD1, as called in the table, went unchecked against the DNA. TRBV21-1 corresponds to a pseudogene. The CDR3 sequence is 12 residues long. DNA of the CDR3: TGTGCCAGCAGCAAAGCTTACAGGGCTAGGTACTTC. Translating it yields CASSKAYRARYF.

In the case of this clonotype: The junction does not match germline at one end; this may be a read error. The rearrangement uses TRBV9 and TRBJ2-3, with 12 bases identical to TRBD2. The germline V gene has CDR1 SGDLS and CDR2 YYNGEE. The CDR3 spans 15 residues. The DNA for the CDR3 is TGTGCCAGCAGCAGGACTAGCGGGGACGCAGATACACAGTATTTT. Protein sequence: CASSRTSGDADTQYF.

This clonotype was counted between two and nine times. The genes are TRBV5-1 and TRBJ2-4, with TRBD1 matching over 7 bases. The assigned J gene may be wrong: the sequence end matches TRBJ2-7 better. CDR1 and CDR2 from the germline V gene are SGHRS and YFSETQ. The CDR3 consists of 14 residues. CDR3 bases: TGCGCCAGCAGCTTAACAGGGGCCTTGGACGAGCAGTACTTC. It yields the protein CASSLTGALDEQYF.

The CDR3 DNA is TGCGCCAGCAGCTTCGGGACTAGCGGGGGGTTCACAGATACGCAGTATTTT. Its translation is CASSFGTSGGFTDTQYF. This chain links TRBV5-1 with TRBJ2-3; 15 nucleotides align to TRBD2. CDR3 length equals 17 residues. Per germline, CDR1 SGHRS and CDR2 YFSETQ. V was pared by 2 bases and J by 2 bases, with 3 bases of the junction left unmatched.

This sequence joins TRBV6-2 or TRBV6-3 and TRBJ2-1; D may be TRBD2 (6 bases). The CDR3 contains 15 residues. CDR1 is MNHEY, CDR2 SVGEGT, per germline. V dropped 5 bases and J dropped 4 bases, with 15 bases sitting between them. The CDR3 DNA reads as TGTGCCAGCAGTGGAATGGGGACTTGGTACAATGAGCAGTTCTTC. It specifies CASSGMGTWYNEQFF.

This clonotype was picked up a small number of times. The chain has TRBV25-1 and TRBJ1-2; D is perhaps TRBD1 (6 bases). V was clipped by 4 bases and J by 0 bases, with 9 bases between them. The CDR3 is 14 residues long. Germline lookup yields CDR1 MGHDK and CDR2 SYGVNS. CDR3 sequence: CASSAQGTNYGYTF. The CDR3 nucleotides are TGTGCCAGCAGTGCTCAGGGGACTAACTATGGCTACACCTTC.

About this clonotype: The junction shows a germline mismatch at one end, possibly a read error. The chain links TRBV5-1 to TRBJ2-7; D might be TRBD1 (6 bases). CDR1 is SGHRS, CDR2 YFSETQ, per germline. The CDR3 contains 16 residues. The CDR3 is CASGLTPTGNSYEQYF. CDR3 DNA: TGCGCCAGCGGCTTGACTCCGACAGGCAACTCCTACGAGCAGTACTTC.

The chain carries TRBV15 and TRBJ2-1; the D gene is possibly TRBD1 (6 bases). Germline lookup yields CDR1 LNHNV and CDR2 YYDKDF (reference sequence). Trimming removed 3 bases from V and 8 bases from J, with 17 bases in between. The CDR3 extends over 15 amino acids. The CDR3 DNA reads as TGTGCCACCAGCAGCCGCCAGGGGACCGGGTATGAGCAGTTCTTC. Residues: CATSSRQGTGYEQFF.

In its sample, this clonotype was seen once. The chain is built from TRBV7-9 and TRBJ1-1, with 11 bases that match TRBD1. The junction had 18 bases not matched to a gene; V was cut back by 5 bases and J by 4 bases. The CDR3 consists of 19 residues. Germline-derived CDR1 and CDR2 are SEHNR and FQNEAQ (reference sequence). The CDR3 loop is CASSPEYVRLDRGPTEAFF. The DNA of the CDR3 is TGTGCCAGCAGCCCAGAATACGTTCGGTTGGACAGGGGGCCCACTGAAGCTTTCTTT.

This clonotype was seen many times. The rearrangement links TRBV4-2 to TRBJ2-5, with 9 bases lining up with TRBD2. V gave up 0 bases and J gave up 3 bases; unmatched junction bases: 5. Germline V gene lookup returns CDR1 LGHNA and CDR2 YNFKEQ. The CDR3 is made up of 16 amino acids. The DNA for the CDR3 is TGTGCCAGCAGCCAAGAAGCCGAGCGGGGGGAAGAGACCCAGTACTTC. This gives the protein CASSQEAERGEETQYF.

The chain links TRBV20-1 to TRBJ2-6, with D possibly TRBD1 on 5 matching bases. CDR1 is DFQATT, CDR2 SNEGSKA, per germline (reference sequence). Trimming pared 3 bases from V and 4 bases from J, leaving 10 bases between. There are 14 residues in the CDR3. The CDR3 region has the DNA TGCAGTGCTAGGAAGGGGTCCGGGGCCAACGTCCTGACTTTC. It encodes CSARKGSGANVLTF.

As to this clonotype: The junction shows a germline mismatch at one end, possibly a read error. The V gene is TRBV6-1, the J gene TRBJ1-2; the D is unclear. This CDR3 has 15 amino acids. Germline CDR1 is MNHNS and CDR2 is SASEGT. The CDR3 DNA sequence: TGTGCCAGCAGTGAAAATGTCGGGCTTTCGGGAGGCTGCACCTTC. As protein: CASSENVGLSGGCTF.

This clonotype turned up a few times. The rearrangement joins TRBV7-2 to TRBJ2-3, with D tentatively TRBD2 (6 bases). V lost 7 bases and J 7 bases, leaving 27 bases between the germline ends. CDR1 and CDR2 (germline): SGHTA, FQGNSA. The CDR3 is made up of 17 amino acids. CDR3 bases: TGTGCCAGCACCTCTAGGGTCGGGGACTCACGGGTGTATACGCAGTATTTT. It specifies CASTSRVGDSRVYTQYF.

This rearrangement joins TRBV2 to TRBJ2-1; a weak D match, TRBD2 (5 bases). The CDR3 runs to 14 residues. Germline V gene sequence: CDR1 SNHLY, CDR2 FYNNEI. Trimming took off 6 bases at V and 9 bases at J, with 18 bases between the two ends. The CDR3 region has the DNA TGTGCCAGCAGGATTGTCGGGGTTTTTAGTGAGCAGTTCTTC. Translating gives CASRIVGVFSEQFF.

As regards this clonotype: This may arise from a read error, as a much more abundant clone is one base away. J is TRBJ2-7 and V is TRBV6-1, with D uncertain. Germline CDR1 is MNHNS and CDR2 is SASEGT. V was clipped by 3 bases and J by 1 base, with 13 bases between them. The CDR3 runs 15 residues. The DNA for the CDR3 is TGTGCCAGCAGTGAGAGCCTGATGGGATCCTACGAGCAGTACTTC. Translating gives CASSESLMGSYEQYF.

The gene calls are TRBV20-1 and TRBJ1-1; D is uncertain. Germline CDR1 DFQATT, CDR2 SNEGSKA (reference sequence). This CDR3 region has 12 residues. Trimming stripped 2 bases from V and 4 bases from J, with 8 bases between. This CDR3 reads CSARHVATEAFF. The CDR3, as DNA: TGCAGTGCTAGACATGTGGCCACTGAAGCTTTCTTT.

The CDR3 DNA sequence: TGCGCCAGCAGCCAATATACAGGGCCAATACAGGAGACCCAGTACTTC. Its translation: CASSQYTGPIQETQYF. This sequence joins TRBV4-1 and TRBJ2-5, with D perhaps matching TRBD1 (6 bases). The germline CDR1 and CDR2 sequences are MGHRA and YSYEKL. The CDR3 totals 16 residues. V was trimmed by 2 bases and J by 5 bases, leaving 18 bases between them.

This clonotype has only a few counts. The V and J genes are TRBV7-2 and TRBJ1-6, with 9 positions matching TRBD1. V lost 4 bases and J lost 6; bases outside the gene matches: 7. The germline V gene has CDR1 SGHTA and CDR2 FQGNSA. The CDR3 extends over 16 amino acids. CDR3 coding DNA: TGTGCCAGCAGCTCCCCCGTGGGACAGGGTAATTCACCCCTCCACTTT. Its protein product is CASSSPVGQGNSPLHF.

A few counts support this clonotype. V usage is TRBV25-1 and J usage is TRBJ2-1, with 8 bases identical to TRBD1. CDR1 is MGHDK and CDR2 is SYGVNS in the germline V gene. The CDR3 has 16 amino acids. Trimming removed 1 base from V and 0 bases from J; junction bases left unmatched: 2. The CDR3 nucleotides are TGTGCCAGCAGTGAATCCGGGACAGGCTCCTACAATGAGCAGTTCTTC. Translating gives CASSESGTGSYNEQFF.

The chain has TRBV27 and TRBJ2-1, with 8 bases lining up with TRBD2. With V trimmed by 6 bases and J by 5 bases, 9 bases remained unmatched. This CDR3 is built from 15 residues. Germline V gene data show CDR1 as MNHEY and CDR2 as SMNVEV (reference sequence). Here the CDR3 reads CASSPGTRGNNEQFF. In DNA form, the CDR3 reads TGTGCCAGCAGCCCCGGGACTAGAGGGAACAATGAGCAGTTCTTC.

This clonotype has ten or more counts. The chain has TRBV10-3 and TRBJ2-7, with D maybe TRBD1 (6 bases). Per the germline V gene, CDR1 is ENHRY and CDR2 is SYGVKD. Trimming took 0 bases from V and 2 from J, leaving 11 bases between them. CDR3 size: 15 residues. The CDR3 DNA follows: TGTGCCATCAGTGAGTCAGGGGGTCCCGCCTACGAGCAGTACTTC. It yields the protein CAISESGGPAYEQYF.

The gene calls are TRBV6-2 or TRBV6-3 and TRBJ1-6; D is uncertain. CDR1 MNHEY and CDR2 SVGEGT come from the germline V gene. Trimming took off 2 bases at V and 4 bases at J, with 6 bases between the two ends. There are 14 residues in the CDR3. The CDR3 protein is CASSYGGYNSPLHF. The CDR3 region has the DNA TGTGCCAGCAGTTACGGAGGATATAATTCACCCCTCCACTTT.

This clonotype occurred a few times. The chain has TRBV7-3 and TRBJ2-3, with 7 bases lining up with TRBD2. The CDR3 totals 14 residues. Looked up from germline, CDR1 is SGHTA and CDR2 is FQGTGA. With 4 bases clipped from V and 4 bases from J, the junction kept 5 bases outside the gene matches. CDR3: CASSSEGRADTQYF. CDR3 DNA: TGTGCCAGCAGCTCAGAAGGGAGGGCAGATACGCAGTATTTT.

The J gene is TRBJ2-1, the V gene TRBV20-1; TRBD2 agrees at 8 bases. Germline V gene sequence: CDR1 DFQATT, CDR2 SNEGSKA (reference sequence). CDR3 size: 16 residues. The V segment lost 6 bases and the J segment 3 bases; nucleotides outside the gene matches: 13. This chain's CDR3 is CSATIPQGLGYNEQFF. The CDR3 coding sequence is TGCAGTGCCACTATTCCCCAGGGACTAGGCTACAATGAGCAGTTCTTC.

This chain's CDR3 is CSADGPLFGSNEQFF. In DNA form, the CDR3 reads TGCAGTGCTGACGGGCCTCTGTTCGGGAGCAATGAGCAGTTCTTC. The J gene is TRBJ2-1, the V gene TRBV20-1; perhaps TRBD2 as D (6 bases). The germline gives CDR1 DFQATT, CDR2 SNEGSKA (reference sequence). V lost 5 bases and J 6 bases, leaving 20 bases between the germline ends. The CDR3 is made up of 15 amino acids.